This TCR beta chain was documented in a study of post-analysis software for immune sequencing data. Across the study: Courses of disease covered relapsing-remitting, secondary progressive and progressive-relapsing multiple sclerosis.

Trimming shortened V by 5 bases and J by 7 bases, and 15 bases separated the two germline ends. CDR3 size: 14 residues. This clonotype was seen only a few times. Antigen: not known. Included in the TCR beta cDNA libraries were unique molecular identifiers. Yield was 500,000 or so cDNA molecules from around 1 to 9.1 million T cells. One entry per CDR3 protein results from TCRdb running MiXCR on the PCR reads. The repertoire holds approximately 360,000 distinct CDR3 sequences, 30% to 45% seen once, with around 15% in the top ten. Whole-study findings and limits: In multiple sclerosis, normalized Chao1 diversity was significantly below that of controls. In patients, TRBV5-6, TRBV5-1 and TRBV20-1 belonged to five or six TRBV segments found more frequently than in controls. Strong same-batch co-clustering of samples appeared with F measure clustering.

This chain uses TRBV12-3 or TRBV12-4 with TRBJ1-5; D remains unclear. The TCR comes from a girl under 18 with multiple sclerosis. The specimen was blood. CDR3 sequence (DNA): TGTGCCAGCAGTCCCCGGCCCTCCGAGCAGCCCCAGCATTTT. Translated: CASSPRPSEQPQHF.